This T cell receptor (beta chain) was identified in a study of cytomegalovirus exposure and HLA in healthy donors. The CDR3 contains 15 residues. Germline V gene sequence: CDR1 SGHRS, CDR2 YFSETQ. V shed 4 bases and J shed 6 bases, with 20 bases lying between them. On this clone itself: What it binds is not known.

Study-wide findings and caveats: Presence/absence analysis assumed near-uniform sequencing depth across donors.

In the PCR, 60 Vbeta and 13 Jbeta primers were used. Authors' data handling: The count from a later analysis was about 80 million unique TCR beta chains, about 9.9 million of them shared. The assay was immunoSEQ multiplex PCR, and TCRdb's table has in-frame clones only and misses some. V and J calls and clone size are as listed in that table; D and trimming were resolved from the DNA. The sample lists about 180,000 clones, roughly 83% occurring once. The sequence derives from a boy between 2 and 10 years old in good health and CMV-seronegative. Sequencing was performed on PBMCs. V gene TRBV5-1 combines with J gene TRBJ2-7; perhaps TRBD2 as D (5 bases). The CDR3 sequence is CASSREGPSLGEQYF. Written as DNA, the CDR3 is TGCGCCAGCAGCCGCGAGGGCCCGTCTCTGGGCGAGCAGTACTTC.